The rows below give T cell receptor beta chains drawn from one sample of a study of T cell changes during pregnancy in multiple sclerosis. Assay: immunoSEQ multiplex PCR; the TCRdb copy retains only in-frame clones and omits some. This table has about 36,000 clones, 85% to 90% appearing once. This material consisted of CD8+ T cells from peripheral blood mononuclear cells, taken in the third trimester of pregnancy. The receptors originated from a female donor with multiple sclerosis, enrolled in a pregnancy study. The CDR3 runs from the conserved cysteine through the conserved F or W. D genes are given only for firm matches. The listing skips clone size in some rows; elsewhere it reads once, few, many or a size class.

TRBV4-3	TRBD1	TRBJ1-5	NA	CASSQGTGNQPQHF	TGCGCCAGCAGCCAAGGGACAGGGAATCAGCCCCAGCATTTT
TRBV7-6	TRBD1	TRBJ1-1	NA	CASSLGGEGAFRAFF	TGTGCCAGCAGCTTAGGCGGCGAGGGGGCTTTTCGAGCTTTCTTT
TRBV19	NA	TRBJ1-1	few	CASSPEGLTNTEAFF	TGTGCCAGTAGTCCCGAGGGACTAACGAACACTGAAGCTTTCTTT
TRBV5-1	TRBD1	TRBJ2-7	NA	CASRGTGPREQYF	TGCGCCAGCCGGGGGACAGGGCCGCGTGAGCAGTACTTC
TRBV29-1	NA	TRBJ1-1	NA	CSAAADRESNTEAFF	TGCAGCGCTGCCGCGGACAGAGAATCAAACACTGAAGCTTTCTTT
TRBV5-8	TRBD1	TRBJ2-7	NA	CASSSRTGLGSLDEQYF	TGTGCCAGCAGCTCCCGGACAGGGTTAGGCTCCCTAGACGAGCAGTACTTC
TRBV9	TRBD1	TRBJ1-2	NA	CASSGVRTGKGVNYGYTF	TGTGCCAGCAGCGGAGTCAGGACAGGGAAGGGGGTAAACTATGGCTACACCTTC
TRBV7-9	TRBD1	TRBJ2-7	NA	CASSSHSGTVPYEQYF	TGTGCCAGCAGCTCCCACTCCGGGACAGTCCCTTACGAGCAGTACTTC
TRBV2	NA	TRBJ2-7	NA	CASSPPDIYEQYF	TGTGCCAGCAGTCCCCCTGACATTTACGAGCAGTACTTC
TRBV2	NA	TRBJ2-2	NA	CASSWETGGSKGNTGELFF	TGTGCCAGCAGTTGGGAGACGGGGGGCTCCAAGGGAAACACCGGGGAGCTGTTTTTT
TRBV2	TRBD1	TRBJ1-2	once	CASSEDRGQVYGYTF	TGTGCCAGCAGTGAAGACAGGGGTCAGGTCTATGGCTACACCTTC
TRBV25-1	TRBD1	TRBJ1-2	NA	CASSEPGTGVSYGYTF	TGTGCCAGCAGTGAACCCGGGACAGGGGTTAGCTATGGCTACACCTTC
TRBV6-4	TRBD2	TRBJ2-3	medium-sized	CASSDSSGGADTQYF	TGTGCCAGCAGTGACTCGAGCGGGGGGGCCGATACGCAGTATTTT
TRBV7-3	NA	TRBJ2-1	NA	CASSPYSTPSNEQFF	TGTGCCAGCAGCCCGTATAGTACCCCTTCAAATGAGCAGTTCTTC
TRBV19	NA	TRBJ1-2	NA	CASKAPGGGYTF	TGTGCCAGTAAGGCCCCCGGAGGAGGCTACACCTTC
TRBV7-2	NA	TRBJ2-3	NA	CASSLIGGGDTQYF	TGTGCCAGCAGCTTAATCGGTGGAGGGGATACGCAGTATTTT
TRBV5-1	NA	TRBJ2-1	NA	CASSLVEGRWVKNEQFF	TGCGCCAGCAGCTTGGTTGAGGGTAGGTGGGTAAAGAATGAGCAGTTCTTC
TRBV11-2	TRBD2	TRBJ2-7	NA	CASSFSGGVDEQYF	TGTGCCAGCAGCTTTAGCGGGGGGGTGGACGAGCAGTACTTC
TRBV6-4	TRBD2	TRBJ2-1	NA	CASSGGTSDYNEQFF	TGTGCCAGCAGTGGGGGGACTAGCGACTACAATGAGCAGTTCTTC
TRBV13	NA	TRBJ2-1	NA	CASSLSESSYNEQFF	TGTGCCAGCAGCTTATCCGAGAGCTCCTACAATGAGCAGTTCTTC
TRBV6-6	TRBD1	TRBJ1-2	NA	CASRPGQGATGYTF	TGTGCCAGCAGACCGGGACAGGGGGCCACTGGCTACACCTTC